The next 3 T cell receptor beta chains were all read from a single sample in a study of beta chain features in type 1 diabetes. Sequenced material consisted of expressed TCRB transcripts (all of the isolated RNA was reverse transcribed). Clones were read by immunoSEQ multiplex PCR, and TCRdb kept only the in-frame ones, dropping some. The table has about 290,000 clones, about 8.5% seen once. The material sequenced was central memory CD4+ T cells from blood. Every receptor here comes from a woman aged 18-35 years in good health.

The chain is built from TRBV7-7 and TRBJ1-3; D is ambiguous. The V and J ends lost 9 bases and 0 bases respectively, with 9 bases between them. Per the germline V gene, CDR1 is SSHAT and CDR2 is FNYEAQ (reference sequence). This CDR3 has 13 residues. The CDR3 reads CASSSSSGNTIYF. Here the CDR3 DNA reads TGTGCCAGTTCATCGAGCTCTGGAAACACCATATATTTT.

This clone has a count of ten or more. The CDR3 region has the DNA TGTGCCAGCAGTGGGGCCAGGGAGGATGGCTACACCTTC. Translating it yields CASSGAREDGYTF. The chain is built from TRBV25-1 and TRBJ1-2; D perhaps matches TRBD1 (5 bases). The CDR3 sequence is 13 residues long. V was shortened by 4 bases and J by 6 bases, with 12 bases between the two germline ends. Germline V CDR1 and CDR2: MGHDK, SYGVNS.

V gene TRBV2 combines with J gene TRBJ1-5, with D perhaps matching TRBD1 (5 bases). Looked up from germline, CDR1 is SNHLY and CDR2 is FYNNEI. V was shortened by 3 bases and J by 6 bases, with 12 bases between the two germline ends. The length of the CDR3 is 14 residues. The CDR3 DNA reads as TGTGCCAGCAGTGAGGGACCGGGCCTTCAGCCCCAGCATTTT. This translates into CASSEGPGLQPQHF.